This passage covers 27 T cell receptor beta chains from one sample sequenced in a study of CD8+CD57+ T cells in acquired aplastic anemia. Patients included in sequencing had previously demonstrated CD8+CD57+ cell expansion by flow cytometry. CDR3 and TCR beta VDJ profiling relied on a genomic DNA template. In TCRdb, the reads were re-called with MiXCR into one record per CDR3 protein. The table shows about 98,000 distinct CDR3 sequences, with about 63% occurring only once. Sequencing was done on a sample of sorted CD4+, CD8+, or CD8+CD57+ T cells (not recorded which) from PBMCs. These receptors came from a human donor with aplastic anemia.

This clonotype was observed at least ten times. CDR3: CASSLTSGVQETQYF. In DNA, the CDR3 is TGTGCCAGCAGCTTGACTAGCGGGGTCCAAGAGACCCAGTACTTC. The rearrangement uses TRBV7-9 and TRBJ2-5; 11 bases agree with TRBD2. Germline CDR1 is SEHNR and CDR2 is FQNEAQ (reference sequence). The CDR3 loop spans 15 amino acids. Unmatched junction bases numbered 1, after V lost 3 bases and J lost 1 base.

This clonotype occurred once. The chain uses TRBV20-1 and TRBJ1-5; possible D gene TRBD1, 6 bases. The CDR3 sequence is 14 residues long. Germline CDR1 is DFQATT and CDR2 is SNEGSKA (reference sequence). V was shortened by 8 bases and J by 0 bases, with 14 bases between the two germline ends. The CDR3 DNA follows: TGCAGTCCCAAGGGGGGAGTTAGCAATCAGCCCCAGCATTTT. Translating it yields CSPKGGVSNQPQHF.

The chain carries TRBV5-8 and TRBJ2-7; the D gene is possibly TRBD1 (6 bases). Trimming cost V 5 bases and J 8 bases, with 14 bases left between them. The CDR3 loop spans 12 amino acids. The germline gives CDR1 SGHTS, CDR2 YDEGEE. CDR3 sequence: CASRHGQSQQYF. The CDR3 nucleotides are TGTGCCAGCAGACACGGACAGTCTCAGCAGTACTTC.

V and J are TRBV25-1 and TRBJ1-2; D ambiguous. The CDR3 covers 13 residues. Between the trimmed V and J ends, which lost 4 bases and 4 bases, there was a span of 10 bases. CDR1 is MGHDK and CDR2 is SYGVNS in the germline V gene. The DNA for the CDR3 is TGTGCCAGCAGTGGGCGGGGTGGCTATGGCTACACCTTC. Translation: CASSGRGGYGYTF.

This chain links TRBV10-3 with TRBJ2-3, with 8 bases aligning to TRBD2. Germline-derived CDR1 and CDR2 are ENHRY and SYGVKD. This CDR3 contains 15 residues. With 4 bases clipped from V and 2 bases from J, the junction kept 5 bases outside the gene matches. The DNA for the CDR3 is TGTGCCATCAGTGTCCAGCGGGGGAACACAGATACGCAGTATTTT. It codes for CAISVQRGNTDTQYF.

This clonotype was seen more than once but under ten times. The chain employs TRBV29-1 and TRBJ1-1; 7 positions agree with TRBD1. Unmatched junction bases numbered 5, after V lost 6 bases and J lost 4 bases. Germline values: CDR1 SQVTM, CDR2 ANQGSEA. This CDR3 is 12 amino acids long. In DNA form, the CDR3 reads TGCAGCGTCCACAGGGGAGGCACTGAAGCTTTCTTT. Translating gives CSVHRGGTEAFF.

J is TRBJ1-1 and V is TRBV2, with 7 nucleotides matching TRBD1. The ends lost 2 bases at V and 5 bases at J; junction bases unmatched: 8. The CDR3 is made up of 15 amino acids. Germline CDR1 is SNHLY and CDR2 is FYNNEI. The CDR3 here is CASSESRGLGTEAFF. CDR3 sequence (DNA): TGTGCCAGCAGTGAATCGAGGGGGCTGGGTACTGAAGCTTTCTTT.

The chain combines TRBV4-1 with TRBJ2-1; D tentatively fits TRBD1 or TRBD2 (6 bases each). This CDR3 is built from 16 residues. Germline V lookup: CDR1 MGHRA, CDR2 YSYEKL. The V gene lost 0 bases and the J gene lost 7 bases, with 16 bases spanning the gap. The CDR3 nucleotides read TGCGCCAGCAGCCAAGACCCGGGGGCTCAATGGAATGAGCAGTTCTTC. Translating gives CASSQDPGAQWNEQFF.

The chain recombines TRBV11-1 with TRBJ1-2; 8 bases align to TRBD1. Germline V gene sequence: CDR1 SGHAT, CDR2 FQDESV (reference sequence). The CDR3 contains 16 residues. Trimming removed 5 bases from V and 4 bases from J; junction bases left unmatched: 12. CDR3 amino acids: CASSQVATGGSYGYTF. The CDR3 nucleotides are TGTGCCAGCAGCCAAGTAGCCACAGGGGGAAGCTATGGCTACACCTTC.

The chain has TRBV29-1 and TRBJ1-2; no firm D call. Trimming removed 3 bases from V and 4 bases from J, with 15 bases in between. Germline lookup yields CDR1 SQVTM and CDR2 ANQGSEA. The CDR3 extends over 14 amino acids. CDR3 sequence (DNA): TGCAGCGTTGATTTTCCCGGACCCTTCTATGGCTACACCTTC. Encoded protein: CSVDFPGPFYGYTF.

This clonotype was seen only a few times. The genes are TRBV10-3 and TRBJ2-5, with D possibly matching TRBD2 (5 bases). The CDR3 is made up of 13 amino acids. The V gene's germline CDR1 is ENHRY and CDR2 SYGVKD. Trimming removed 10 bases from V and 3 bases from J, with 15 bases in between. CDR3 residues: CATGWREEETQYF. The CDR3 DNA follows: TGTGCCACGGGGTGGCGAGAAGAAGAGACCCAGTACTTC.

In its sample, this clonotype was seen once. V usage is TRBV5-1 and J usage is TRBJ2-3; the D is unclear. The ends were cut back, 5 bases at V and 0 bases at J, with 7 bases in the middle. The CDR3 has 13 residues. Germline V CDR1 and CDR2: SGHRS, YFSETQ. This chain's CDR3 is CASRPESTDTQYF. In DNA form, the CDR3 reads TGCGCCAGCAGGCCGGAGAGCACAGATACGCAGTATTTT. The whole variable domain, filled in from reference TRBV5-1 and TRBJ2-3, reads KAGVTQTPRYLIKTRGQQVTLSCSPISGHRSVSWYQQTPGQGLQFLFEYFSETQRNKGNFPGRFSGRQFSNSRSEMNVSTLELGDSALYLCASRPESTDTQYFGPGTRLTVL.

The chain has TRBV29-1 and TRBJ1-2; D uncertain. V shed 7 bases and J shed 5 bases, with 11 bases lying between them. The CDR3 has 11 residues. Germline assignment: CDR1 SQVTM and CDR2 ANQGSEA. CDR3 sequence reads: CSDWTVYGYTF. The CDR3 coding sequence is TGCAGCGACTGGACGGTATATGGCTACACCTTC.

The chain has TRBV7-3 and TRBJ2-1; D may be TRBD1 or TRBD2 (5 bases each). The CDR3 runs to 13 residues. The germline CDR1 and CDR2 sequences are SGHTA and FQGTGA. Trimming took 3 bases from V and 8 from J, leaving 11 bases between them. CDR3 loop: CASSFRDVDEQFF. The CDR3, as DNA: TGTGCCAGCAGCTTCCGGGACGTCGATGAGCAGTTCTTC.

The V and J genes are TRBV10-3 and TRBJ1-1; 7 bases fit TRBD1. This CDR3 spans 16 amino acids. Germline loops: CDR1 ENHRY, CDR2 SYGVKD. The ends lost 2 bases at V and 0 bases at J; junction bases unmatched: 6. DNA of the CDR3: TGTGCCATCAGTGAGACTGGGACAGCCGTGAACACTGAAGCTTTCTTT. Its protein product is CAISETGTAVNTEAFF.

The CDR3 DNA is TGTGCCACCAGTGATCGGACAGTACGGGGCTATGGCTACACCTTC. Translation: CATSDRTVRGYGYTF. V gene TRBV24-1 combines with J gene TRBJ1-2; the D gene is possibly TRBD1 (6 bases). This CDR3 has 15 residues. In germline, CDR1 is KGHDR, CDR2 SFDVKD. V lost 3 bases to trimming and J lost 4 bases, with 14 bases between them.

The J gene is TRBJ1-1, the V gene TRBV25-1, with 7 bases that match TRBD1. The CDR3 runs to 15 residues. CDR1 and CDR2 from the germline V gene are MGHDK and SYGVNS. With V trimmed by 7 bases and J by 0 bases, 8 bases remained unmatched. Written as DNA, the CDR3 is TGTGCCAGCATCCCAGGGGGACAGATGAACACTGAAGCTTTCTTT. Amino acid sequence: CASIPGGQMNTEAFF.

This rearrangement joins TRBV7-9 to TRBJ1-1; possible D gene TRBD1, 6 bases. This CDR3 contains 13 residues. V lost 9 bases, J lost 4 bases, and 15 bases lay in between. CDR1 and CDR2 (germline): SEHNR, FQNEAQ (reference sequence). Written as DNA, the CDR3 is TGTGCCAGTCAACAGGGATCGCTCACTGAAGCTTTCTTT. It encodes CASQQGSLTEAFF.

This clonotype was observed a handful of times. The chain couples TRBV29-1 to TRBJ2-3; 7 nucleotides align to TRBD2. V trimming: 3 bases; J trimming: 5 bases; junction bases outside the gene matches: 5. The CDR3 runs 13 residues. Looked up from germline, CDR1 is SQVTM and CDR2 is ANQGSEA. CDR3 DNA sequence: TGCAGCGTTGAGAGGACTAGTTTAGATACGCAGTATTTT. It translates to CSVERTSLDTQYF.

This clonotype was detected a few times. This sequence joins TRBV20-1 and TRBJ2-7; 10 bases line up with TRBD1. Germline lookup yields CDR1 DFQATT and CDR2 SNEGSKA (reference sequence). Trimming at V came to 1 base and at J to 5 bases, leaving 5 bases not matched to a gene. CDR3 size: 14 residues. The CDR3 loop is CSARVPGQGDEQYF. CDR3 bases: TGCAGTGCTAGAGTTCCCGGACAGGGGGACGAGCAGTACTTC.

The chain employs TRBV7-6 and TRBJ2-1, with D perhaps matching TRBD1 (6 bases). The germline gives CDR1 SGHVS, CDR2 FNYEAQ. V was pared by 3 bases and J by 3 bases, with 12 bases between. The CDR3 totals 15 residues. The CDR3 here is CASSFSGDLYNEQFF. The DNA for the CDR3 is TGTGCCAGCAGCTTCTCAGGGGATCTCTACAATGAGCAGTTCTTC.

This sequence joins TRBV10-3 and TRBJ1-2, with D tentatively TRBD1 (5 bases). V was trimmed by 0 bases and J by 6 bases, leaving 11 bases between them. CDR1 ENHRY and CDR2 SYGVKD come from the germline V gene. This CDR3 has 14 amino acids. The CDR3 DNA reads TGTGCCATCAGTGAGTCGCGGGGGGTGCATGGCTACACCTTC. Encoded protein: CAISESRGVHGYTF.

The CDR3 protein is CASSMAPDRAYEQYF. DNA of the CDR3: TGTGCCAGTAGTATGGCGCCGGACAGGGCTTACGAGCAGTACTTC. This sequence joins TRBV19 and TRBJ2-7; TRBD1 agrees at 8 bases. V lost 3 bases, J lost 4 bases, and 8 bases stayed unmatched. The CDR3 totals 15 residues. The germline V gene encodes CDR1 LNHDA and CDR2 SQIVND (reference sequence).

This clonotype was picked up a small number of times. The chain couples TRBV7-2 to TRBJ2-7; no definite D call. The germline V gene encodes CDR1 SGHTA and CDR2 FQGNSA. This CDR3 spans 13 amino acids. Trimming stripped 5 bases from V and 4 bases from J, with 12 bases between. CDR3 amino acids: CASSESAVYEQYF. The CDR3 bases are TGTGCCAGCAGCGAATCGGCTGTGTACGAGCAGTACTTC.

This clonotype has more than one count but fewer than ten. The chain employs TRBV20-1 and TRBJ1-2; a possible D gene is TRBD1 (6 bases). V was shortened by 5 bases and J by 8 bases, with 12 bases between the two germline ends. This CDR3 has 11 amino acids. The germline V gene has CDR1 DFQATT and CDR2 SNEGSKA (reference sequence). The CDR3 region has the DNA TGCAGTGCTGTCAGGGGTGAGGGCTACACCTTC. Its translation: CSAVRGEGYTF.

The V gene is TRBV19, the J gene TRBJ1-2; D remains ambiguous. Deletions cut 8 bases from V and 7 bases from J, with 17 bases between. CDR1 is LNHDA and CDR2 is SQIVND in the germline V gene (reference sequence). The CDR3 loop spans 13 amino acids. The CDR3: CASGKAPGFGYTF. DNA of the CDR3: TGTGCCAGTGGTAAGGCCCCGGGGTTTGGCTACACCTTC.

As concerns this clonotype: The germline gene is not matched at one end of the junction; a read error may be the cause. The chain carries TRBV7-9 and TRBJ2-7; 7 bases fit TRBD1. Germline CDR1 is SEHNR and CDR2 is FQNEAQ (reference sequence). The length of the CDR3 is 12 residues. CDR3 sequence reads: CASSQQGYEQYF. The CDR3 DNA sequence: TGCGCCAGCAGCCAACAGGGGTACGAGCAGTACTTC.